The 3 T cell receptor beta chains given below trace back to one sample, sequenced in a study of T cells after yellow fever vaccination. Each CDR3 protein is one row after TCRdb ran MiXCR on the 5' RACE reads. The sample includes hundreds of thousands of distinct CDR3 sequences, more than 9% seen only once; the top ten take about 15%. Sample: PBMCs, taken on the day of the yellow fever booster vaccination. The origin of the receptors is a man aged 25-40 years who received the YFV17D yellow fever vaccine.

The sample holds a few counts of this clonotype. CDR3 sequence reads: CASSKAVGNYGYTF. CDR3 DNA sequence: TGTGCCAGCAGCAAGGCCGTGGGTAACTATGGCTACACCTTC. This chain links TRBV7-6 with TRBJ1-2, with unresolved D. In germline, CDR1 is SGHVS, CDR2 FNYEAQ. There are 14 residues in the CDR3. Trimming left V 5 bases short and J 1 base short, with 11 bases between.

The rearrangement links TRBV12-5 to TRBJ1-2; the D is unclear. Trimming removed 0 bases from V and 4 bases from J, with 12 bases in between. Germline V CDR1 and CDR2: LGHNT, FRNRAP. CDR3 length: 15 amino acids. CDR3 in amino acids: CASGLVSGGIYGYTF. In DNA form, the CDR3 reads TGTGCTAGTGGTTTGGTATCGGGAGGGATCTATGGCTACACCTTC.

The J gene is TRBJ2-7, the V gene TRBV20-1, with D perhaps TRBD1 or TRBD2 (5 bases each). V lost 5 bases and J lost 6, with 20 bases in between. The CDR3 length is 14 residues. Germline-derived CDR1 and CDR2 are DFQATT and SNEGSKA (reference sequence). CDR3 protein: CSAEPGPNKREQYF. CDR3 sequence (DNA): TGCAGTGCTGAACCGGGACCGAATAAGCGCGAGCAGTACTTC.